Below are 26 T cell receptor beta chains sequenced from a single sample in a study of blood T cells in healthy people across ages. Primers used in a second PCR of roughly 6 to 11 cycles were a sample-barcoded 5' primer and a J-beta primer mix. TCRdb used MiXCR to reprocess the 5' RACE reads, holding one entry per CDR3 protein. The sample records 780,000 or so distinct CDR3 sequences, around a quarter being singletons. This same sample was also part of a study on T cells of mothers and their children.

Sequenced: blood. The source is a boy younger than 18 in good health.

J is TRBJ2-4 and V is TRBV20-1; a weak D match, TRBD2 (5 bases). Trimming shortened V by 5 bases and J by 0 bases, and 14 bases separated the two germline ends. The CDR3 totals 15 residues. The germline V gene encodes CDR1 DFQATT and CDR2 SNEGSKA (reference sequence). Here the CDR3 reads CSAPPIGLAKNIQYF. The DNA of the CDR3 is TGCAGTGCTCCTCCCATAGGACTAGCCAAAAACATTCAGTACTTC.

This clonotype showed up just a few times. The chain couples TRBV7-2 to TRBJ2-7; D is possibly TRBD1 (6 bases). V was shortened by 5 bases and J by 2 bases, with 16 bases between the two germline ends. Germline values: CDR1 SGHTA, CDR2 FQGNSA. The CDR3 has 15 amino acids. CDR3 nucleotide sequence: TGTGCCAGCAGCCCCGAACAGGGTAGGACCTACGAGCAGTACTTC. Amino acids: CASSPEQGRTYEQYF.

The rearrangement joins TRBV14 to TRBJ2-7; 7 positions agree with TRBD2. After removal of 0 bases from V and 2 bases from J, the junction contained 4 bases not matched to a gene. The CDR3 contains 15 residues. The V gene's germline CDR1 is SGHDN and CDR2 FVKESK. CDR3: CASSQETSPTYEQYF. DNA of the CDR3: TGTGCCAGCAGCCAAGAGACTAGCCCAACCTACGAGCAGTACTTC.

The rearrangement links TRBV7-8 to TRBJ1-4, with TRBD1 identical over 12 bases. The CDR3 contains 18 residues. The trim removed 6 bases at V and 7 bases at J, leaving 15 bases unmatched. Looked up from germline, CDR1 is SGHVS and CDR2 is FQNEAQ. Here the CDR3 reads CASSPVGTGGGRIEKLFF. The DNA for the CDR3 is TGTGCCAGCAGTCCCGTGGGGACAGGGGGCGGTAGAATTGAAAAACTGTTTTTT.

This clonotype was detected a few times. This chain connects TRBV6-2 or TRBV6-3 to TRBJ2-4; 11 positions match TRBD2. Unmatched junction bases numbered 4, after V lost 3 bases and J lost 0 bases. The V gene's germline CDR1 is MNHEY and CDR2 SVGEGT. This CDR3 is built from 17 residues. The CDR3 sequence is CASSYPTSGAAKNIQYF. The CDR3 DNA is TGTGCCAGCAGTTATCCGACTAGCGGGGCAGCCAAAAACATTCAGTACTTC.

This clonotype has just a few counts. The V call is TRBV29-1, the J call TRBJ1-2; D uncertain. Germline lookup yields CDR1 SQVTM and CDR2 ANQGSEA. The CDR3 sequence is 13 residues long. Trimming cost V 3 bases and J 7 bases, with 15 bases left between them. This chain's CDR3 is CSVEPTVGSGYTF. The CDR3 nucleotides read TGCAGCGTTGAGCCCACCGTAGGTTCTGGCTACACCTTC.

A few counts support this clonotype. This chain connects TRBV3-1 to TRBJ2-2; maybe TRBD2 (6 bases). CDR3 length equals 16 residues. The germline V gene encodes CDR1 LGHDT and CDR2 YNNKEL (reference sequence). V lost 1 base and J 4 bases, leaving 13 bases between the germline ends. The CDR3 sequence is CASSQVRGGRTGELFF. The DNA for the CDR3 is TGTGCCAGCAGCCAAGTTAGGGGAGGACGCACCGGGGAGCTGTTTTTT.

The sample holds a few counts of this clonotype. One end of the junction is discordant with germline, which a read error may explain. The chain recombines TRBV28 with TRBJ2-5, with a weak D call TRBD2 (6 bases). The CDR3 has 16 amino acids. Germline V gives CDR1 MDHEN, CDR2 SYDVKM. CDR3 region: CASSPFVLGGEETRYF. CDR3 sequence (DNA): TGTGCCAGCAGCCCCTTTGTTTTGGGGGGTGAAGAGACCCGGTACTTC.

J is TRBJ1-5 and V is TRBV20-1; the match to TRBD1 covers 10 bases. There are 15 residues in the CDR3. Germline V lookup: CDR1 DFQATT, CDR2 SNEGSKA (reference sequence). The trim removed 5 bases at V and 1 base at J, leaving 5 bases unmatched. CDR3 nucleotide sequence: TGCAGTGCTCCCCCGGGACAGGGGAGCAATCAGCCCCAGCATTTT. Translating gives CSAPPGQGSNQPQHF.

The V call is TRBV2, the J call TRBJ2-7; TRBD1 agrees at 9 bases. The junction had 7 bases not matched to a gene; V was cut back by 8 bases and J by 2 bases. CDR3 size: 14 residues. The germline gives CDR1 SNHLY, CDR2 FYNNEI. The CDR3 region has the DNA TGTGCCAGCCACTGGACAGGGGATACCTACGAGCAGTACTTC. Protein product: CASHWTGDTYEQYF.

This chain joins TRBV10-3 and TRBJ2-7; D is unresolved. V lost 8 bases to trimming and J lost 6 bases, with 14 bases between them. This CDR3 contains 12 residues. The germline V gene has CDR1 ENHRY and CDR2 SYGVKD. The CDR3 DNA reads as TGTGCCATCGGTGGCCTGGCCTCCGAGCAGTACTTC. It specifies CAIGGLASEQYF.

The rearrangement joins TRBV9 to TRBJ1-3; maybe TRBD1 (5 bases). There are 14 residues in the CDR3. Trimming removed 0 bases at V and 4 bases at J, with 8 bases between. The germline gives CDR1 SGDLS, CDR2 YYNGEE. The CDR3 region has the DNA TGTGCCAGCAGCGTAGGAGGGGCCGGAAACACCATATATTTT. Translation: CASSVGGAGNTIYF.

This clonotype turned up a few times. The chain employs TRBV4-1 and TRBJ1-1, with D uncertain. The CDR3 totals 16 residues. The germline V gene has CDR1 MGHRA and CDR2 YSYEKL. V was pared by 0 bases and J by 0 bases, with 11 bases between. The chain's CDR3 is CASSQEKRAMNTEAFF. Written as DNA, the CDR3 is TGCGCCAGCAGCCAAGAAAAGAGGGCCATGAACACTGAAGCTTTCTTT.

In this sample, this clonotype turned up a few times. The chain joins TRBV9 to TRBJ1-2; 9 bases match TRBD1. Per the germline V gene, CDR1 is SGDLS and CDR2 is YYNGEE. J gave up 2 bases and V 4 bases, and 21 bases lay outside the gene matches. This CDR3 is 20 amino acids long. DNA of the CDR3: TGTGCCAGCAGCTCGGGGTGGAAGAGAACAGGGGGCGACAAGAACTATGGCTACACCTTC. Amino acid sequence: CASSSGWKRTGGDKNYGYTF.

This clonotype was picked up one time. The CDR3 reads CASSYAGRLVHPEQFF. DNA of the CDR3: TGTGCCAGCAGTTACGCCGGGCGGCTCGTGCACCCTGAGCAGTTCTTC. The chain carries TRBV6-2 or TRBV6-3 and TRBJ2-1; no definite D call. V was clipped by 2 bases and J by 9 bases, with 20 bases between them. Germline values: CDR1 MNHEY, CDR2 SVGEGT. The length of the CDR3 is 16 residues.

This clonotype has a handful of counts. The junction departs from germline at one end; a sequencing error may be responsible. CDR3 DNA: TGTGCCAGCAGTTTAGGTAGCGGGGGGGATGGCACAGATACGCGGTATTTT. This translates into CASSLGSGGDGTDTRYF. The V and J genes are TRBV12-3 or TRBV12-4 and TRBJ2-3, with 11 bases identical to TRBD2. The CDR3 consists of 17 residues.

This rearrangement joins TRBV25-1 to TRBJ1-5; D unclear. The CDR3 contains 14 residues. With 2 bases removed from V and 6 bases from J, the gap between germline ends came to 11 bases. CDR1 MGHDK and CDR2 SYGVNS come from the germline V gene. CDR3 loop: CASSERQGSQPQHF. The CDR3 nucleotides are TGTGCCAGCAGTGAACGCCAAGGAAGTCAGCCCCAGCATTTT. The full variable domain, with the rest looked up from reference TRBV25-1 and TRBJ1-5, is EADIYQTPRYLVIGTGKKITLECSQTMGHDKMYWYQQDPGMELHLIHYSYGVNSTEKGDLSSESTVSRIRTEHFPLTLESARPSHTSQYLCASSERQGSQPQHFGDGTRLSIL.

This sequence joins TRBV5-4 and TRBJ2-2, with D perhaps TRBD2 (6 bases). Germline values: CDR1 SGHNT, CDR2 YYREEE (reference sequence). Trimming pared 3 bases from V and 2 bases from J, leaving 14 bases between. CDR3 length equals 16 residues. CDR3 nucleotide sequence: TGTGCCAGCAGCTCCCCGGGTAGCGGAAACACCGGGGAGCTGTTTTTT. Translated, it gives CASSSPGSGNTGELFF.

This clonotype was seen a few times. The chain couples TRBV15 to TRBJ1-2; TRBD1 matches at 7 bases. The CDR3 spans 16 residues. CDR1 is LNHNV, CDR2 YYDKDF, per germline (reference sequence). J was trimmed by 8 bases and V by 2 bases; bases with no gene match: 14. CDR3 in amino acids: CATSRPSDREFTGYTF. The CDR3 nucleotides read TGTGCCACCAGCAGACCTTCTGACAGGGAATTTACCGGCTACACCTTC. The full variable domain, with the rest looked up from reference TRBV15 and TRBJ1-2, is DAMVIQNPRYQVTQFGKPVTLSCSQTLNHNVMYWYQQKSSQAPKLLFHYYDKDFNNEADTPDNFQSRRPNTSFCFLDIRSPGLGDTAMYLCATSRPSDREFTGYTFGSGTRLTVV.

The gene calls are TRBV27 and TRBJ1-6, with D uncertain. Looked up from germline, CDR1 is MNHEY and CDR2 is SMNVEV (reference sequence). This CDR3 region has 16 residues. The germline V and J ends were trimmed by 2 bases and 0 bases, with 8 bases remaining between them. The CDR3 DNA follows: TGTGCCAGCAGTTTACTGCCGAGCTCCTATAATTCACCCCTCCACTTT. This translates into CASSLLPSSYNSPLHF.

The chain links TRBV11-2 to TRBJ2-1; TRBD2 aligns across 12 bases. The J segment lost 6 bases and the V segment lost 2 bases, leaving 5 bases of the junction unmatched. Germline lookup yields CDR1 SGHAT and CDR2 FQNNGV. The CDR3 extends over 16 amino acids. CDR3 nucleotides: TGTGCCAGCAGCTTAAGACTAGCGGGGGCCTTCAATGAGCAGTTCTTC. Its protein is CASSLRLAGAFNEQFF. Supplemented by reference TRBV11-2 and TRBJ2-1, the full variable domain reads EAGVAQSPRYKIIEKRQSVAFWCNPISGHATLYWYQQILGQGPKLLIQFQNNGVVDDSQLPKDRFSAERLKGVDSTLKIQPAKLEDSAVYLCASSLRLAGAFNEQFFGPGTRLTVL.

The J gene is TRBJ2-7, the V gene TRBV7-9; possibly TRBD2 for D (6 bases). The CDR3 runs 14 residues. Germline CDR1 and CDR2: SEHNR and FQNEAQ (reference sequence). V gave up 2 bases and J gave up 3 bases, with 11 bases separating them. The CDR3 loop reads CASSLKSGGYEQYF. The CDR3, as DNA: TGTGCCAGCAGCTTAAAGTCCGGGGGCTACGAGCAGTACTTC.

To note about this clonotype: It may be a read error: a sequence one base away is much more abundant. The chain couples TRBV14 to TRBJ2-5; D is unclear. V was pared by 0 bases and J by 4 bases, with 9 bases between. This CDR3 is built from 14 residues. Germline loops: CDR1 SGHDN, CDR2 FVKESK. CDR3 loop: CASSQDLYRETQYF. In DNA form, the CDR3 reads TGTGCCAGCAGCCAAGATTTGTACCGAGAGACCCAGTACTTC.

This clonotype was counted a few times. The chain carries TRBV14 and TRBJ2-1, with D perhaps matching TRBD2 (7 bases). The J call may be wrong; the DNA end is better matched by TRBJ2-7. The CDR3 has 15 residues. Per germline, CDR1 SGHDN and CDR2 FVKESK. CDR3 nucleotides: TGTGCCAGCAGCCGAGGGGGGGACATTGGGTACGAGCAGTACTTC. Translated, it gives CASSRGGDIGYEQYF.

V is TRBV6-6 and J is TRBJ2-5; D may match TRBD1 or TRBD2 (7 bases each). The end of the DNA aligns better with TRBJ2-1, so the J call may be wrong. Per germline, CDR1 MNHNY and CDR2 SVGAGI (reference sequence). There are 14 residues in the CDR3. CDR3 DNA sequence: TGTGCCAGCAGCTCGGGAGGACAGGTCGTAGGGCAGTTCTTC. This codes for CASSSGGQVVGQFF.

This clonotype was counted a few times. The V and J genes are TRBV10-2 and TRBJ1-1; D possibly corresponds to TRBD1 (5 bases). The CDR3 has 17 amino acids. Germline values: CDR1 WSHSY, CDR2 SAAADI. V dropped 2 bases and J dropped 6 bases, with 22 bases sitting between them. The CDR3 loop is CASSEPVGNTGDAEAFF. DNA of the CDR3: TGCGCCAGCAGTGAGCCCGTGGGGAACACGGGGGACGCTGAAGCTTTCTTT.